This T cell receptor beta chain came from a study of T cells in Graves' hyperthyroidism and ophthalmopathy. RNA transcripts served as the template for amplifying TCR beta CDR3 regions. HTBI primers were used for first-round RT-PCR of the TCR CDR3. Each CDR3 protein is one row after TCRdb ran MiXCR on the multiplex PCR reads. This sample yields 490,000 or so distinct CDR3 sequences, of which over 35% are seen a single time; 44% belongs to the top ten. This CDR3 contains 14 residues. V lost 1 base to trimming and J lost 9 bases, with 16 bases between them. CDR1 is SGHVS, CDR2 FNYEAQ, per germline. Those patients with uncontrolled infection, other autoimmune disease, pregnancy or lactation were excluded.

This TCR came from an adult woman with Graves' disease, either hyperthyroidism or ophthalmopathy (not recorded which). The rearrangement joins TRBV7-6 to TRBJ2-7; the D call may be TRBD1 or TRBD2 (5 bases each). Sequenced sample: peripheral blood or thyroid tissue (not recorded which). CDR3 sequence reads: CASSLDGADAVQYF. The CDR3 DNA follows: TGTGCCAGCAGCTTAGACGGGGCGGACGCAGTGCAGTACTTC.